The clone carrying this T cell receptor beta chain was seen many times. Its antigen is still unknown. J lost 1 base, V lost 5 bases, and 9 bases had no gene match. The length of the CDR3 is 17 residues. Looked up from germline, CDR1 is MDHEN and CDR2 is SYDVKM. These data are taken from a study of glioma-infiltrating T cells. Using RNA template, CDR3s of TCR alpha and beta were amplified with iRepertoire arm-PCR. For one-step reverse transcription and amplification, about 90-450 ng of tissue mRNA or PBMC total RNA was used. TCRdb recomputed calls from the multiplex PCR reads with MiXCR, one row per CDR3 protein. The sample shows 95,000 to 110,000 distinct CDR3 sequences, about 30% of them seen only once. Study-wide results and limits: Only very few CDR3 sequences appeared in both tissue and blood. Above-expected tissue-blood divergence occurred in all gliomas, most in low-grade ones.

V gene TRBV28 combines with J gene TRBJ2-5; 11 nucleotides line up with TRBD1. Specimen: glioma tissue, nonneoplastic brain tissue, or PBMCs (not recorded which). This TCR came from a human donor with low-grade glioma or glioblastoma, undergoing nonglioma brain surgery, or in good health (not recorded which). The CDR3 loop is CASSPDRGLLIQETQYF. The CDR3 nucleotides read TGTGCCAGCAGTCCGGACAGGGGGCTTTTAATCCAAGAGACCCAGTACTTC.